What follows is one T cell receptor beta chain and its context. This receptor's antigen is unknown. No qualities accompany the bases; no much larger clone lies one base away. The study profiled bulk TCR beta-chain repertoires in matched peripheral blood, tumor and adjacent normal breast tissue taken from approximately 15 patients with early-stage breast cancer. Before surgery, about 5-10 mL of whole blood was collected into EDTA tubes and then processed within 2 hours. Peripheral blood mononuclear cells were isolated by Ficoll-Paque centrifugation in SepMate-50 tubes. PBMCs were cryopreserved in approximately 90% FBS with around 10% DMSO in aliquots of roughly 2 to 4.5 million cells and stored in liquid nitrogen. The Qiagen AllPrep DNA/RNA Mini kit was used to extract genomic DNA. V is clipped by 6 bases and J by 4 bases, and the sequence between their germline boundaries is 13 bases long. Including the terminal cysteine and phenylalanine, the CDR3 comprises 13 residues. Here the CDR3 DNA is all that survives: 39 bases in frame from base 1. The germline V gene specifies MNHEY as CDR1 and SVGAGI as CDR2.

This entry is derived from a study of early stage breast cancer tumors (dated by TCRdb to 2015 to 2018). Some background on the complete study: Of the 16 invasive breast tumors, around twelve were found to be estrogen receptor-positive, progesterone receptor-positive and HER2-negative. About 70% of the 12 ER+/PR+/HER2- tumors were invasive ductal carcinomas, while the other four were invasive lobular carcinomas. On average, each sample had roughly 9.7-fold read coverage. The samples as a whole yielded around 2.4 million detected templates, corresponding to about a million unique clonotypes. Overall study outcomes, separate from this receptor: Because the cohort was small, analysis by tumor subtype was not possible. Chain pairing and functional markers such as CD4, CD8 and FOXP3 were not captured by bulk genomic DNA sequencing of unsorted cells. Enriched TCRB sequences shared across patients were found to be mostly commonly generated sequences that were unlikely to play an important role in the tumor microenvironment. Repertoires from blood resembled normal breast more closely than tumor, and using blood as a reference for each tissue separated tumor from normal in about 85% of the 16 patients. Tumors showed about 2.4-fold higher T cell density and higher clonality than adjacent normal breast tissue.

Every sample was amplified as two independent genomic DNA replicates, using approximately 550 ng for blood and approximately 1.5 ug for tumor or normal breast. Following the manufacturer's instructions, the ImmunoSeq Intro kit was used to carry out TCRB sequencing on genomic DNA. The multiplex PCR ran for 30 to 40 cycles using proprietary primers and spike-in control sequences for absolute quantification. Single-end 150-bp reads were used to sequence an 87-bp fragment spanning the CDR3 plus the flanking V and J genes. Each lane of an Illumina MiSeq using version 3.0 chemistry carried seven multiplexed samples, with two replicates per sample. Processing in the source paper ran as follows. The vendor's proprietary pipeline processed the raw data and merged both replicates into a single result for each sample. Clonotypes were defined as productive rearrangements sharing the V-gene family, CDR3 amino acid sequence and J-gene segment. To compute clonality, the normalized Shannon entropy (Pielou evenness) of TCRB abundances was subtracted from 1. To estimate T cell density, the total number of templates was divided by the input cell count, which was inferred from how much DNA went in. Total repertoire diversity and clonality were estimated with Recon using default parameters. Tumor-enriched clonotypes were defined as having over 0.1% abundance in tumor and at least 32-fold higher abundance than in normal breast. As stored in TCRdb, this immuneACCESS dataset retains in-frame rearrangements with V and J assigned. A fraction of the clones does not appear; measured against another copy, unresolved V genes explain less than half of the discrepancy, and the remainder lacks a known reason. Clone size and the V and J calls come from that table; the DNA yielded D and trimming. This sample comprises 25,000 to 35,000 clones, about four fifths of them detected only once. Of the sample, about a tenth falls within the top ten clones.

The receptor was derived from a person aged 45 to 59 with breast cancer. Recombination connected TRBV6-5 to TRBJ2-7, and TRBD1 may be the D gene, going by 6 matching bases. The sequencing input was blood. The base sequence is TGTGCCAGCAGAGACAGGCAGTTGTACGAGCAGTACTTC. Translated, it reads CASRDRQLYEQYF.